This T cell receptor (beta chain) derives from a study of read filtering for tumor transcriptome and immune sequencing. Study-wide background: By R-ISS, stages I, II and III held around 8, 16 and 7 patients.

Study-level results: In IR-seq, single-read clonotypes were roughly 80% of clonotypes but approximately 3.2% of reads. Sorted CD138-negative bone marrow cells were not purified T cells. IR-seq and RNA-seq agreed better without single-read clonotypes.

This library used roughly 400 ng RNA and molecular barcoded adaptors spanning alpha/delta and beta/gamma chains. TCRdb called the reads again in MiXCR, with one record for every CDR3 protein. The sample comprises more than 35,000 distinct CDR3 sequences, about an eighth of which are singletons, and about 39% rests with the top ten. Unmatched junction bases numbered 4, after V lost 2 bases and J lost 2 bases. CDR1 and CDR2 (germline): SGHTA, FQGNSA. This CDR3 contains 16 residues. This clonotype has at least ten counts. Its target is unknown. This receptor was taken from a donor aged 40 or older with multiple myeloma. The source material was a population of CD138-negative cells sorted from bone marrow. This chain uses TRBV7-2 with TRBJ2-3; 10 nucleotides agree with TRBD2. This CDR3 is CASSLLAGGTTDTQYF. The CDR3 bases are TGTGCCAGCAGCTTATTAGCGGGAGGCACCACAGATACGCAGTATTTT.